A selection of T cell receptor beta chains follows, all from one sample in a study of blood T cell repertoires in COVID-19. Sequencing was performed with immunoSEQ multiplex PCR; in TCRdb, only in-frame clones are kept and a portion is missing. This table has around 230,000 clones, 65% to 90% appearing once. What was sequenced was peripheral blood. Receptor source: a man aged 50 to 60 with COVID-19, enrolled during active disease. CDR3s include the opening cysteine and the closing phenylalanine or tryptophan. The D gene is left open where the match is weak. Clone sizes are given selectively: once, few, many, or a class where the clone is expanded.

J: TRBJ2-3; V: TRBV18; size: -; D: TRBD1; CDR3: CASSPTRTGANTDTQYF; DNA: TGTGCCAGCTCACCGACCCGGACAGGGGCGAACACAGATACGCAGTATTTT
J: TRBJ2-5; V: TRBV15; size: -; D: -; CDR3: CATSTQKGAQETQYF; DNA: TGTGCCACCAGCACTCAAAAAGGGGCCCAAGAGACCCAGTACTTC
J: TRBJ1-6; V: TRBV28; size: -; D: -; CDR3: CASTEYNSPLHF; DNA: TGTGCCAGCACCGAGTATAATTCACCCCTCCACTTT
J: TRBJ2-7; V: TRBV7-2; size: -; D: -; CDR3: CASSLALAEVFEQYF; DNA: TGTGCCAGCAGCTTAGCATTAGCGGAGGTATTTGAGCAGTACTTC
J: TRBJ2-7; V: TRBV5-1; size: -; D: TRBD1; CDR3: CASSLDRGEQYF; DNA: TGCGCCAGCAGCTTGGACAGGGGCGAGCAGTACTTC
J: TRBJ2-4; V: TRBV28; size: few; D: TRBD1; CDR3: CASSSDREGNIQYF; DNA: TGTGCCAGCAGTTCGGACAGGGAAGGAAACATTCAGTACTTC
J: TRBJ2-5; V: TRBV9; size: -; D: -; CDR3: CASSEDGPPGETQYF; DNA: TGTGCCAGCAGCGAGGATGGGCCCCCGGGGGAGACCCAGTACTTC
J: TRBJ2-3; V: TRBV12-5; size: -; D: -; CDR3: CASGLGEAAADTQYF; DNA: TGTGCTAGTGGTTTGGGAGAAGCGGCAGCAGATACGCAGTATTTT
J: TRBJ2-1; V: TRBV25-1; size: once; D: -; CDR3: CASSEQTEGEQFF; DNA: TGTGCCAGCAGTGAACAGACGGAGGGTGAGCAGTTCTTC
J: TRBJ2-5; V: TRBV4-1; size: few; D: TRBD1; CDR3: CASSPWTGDGETQYF; DNA: TGCGCCAGCAGCCCCTGGACAGGGGATGGGGAGACCCAGTACTTC
J: TRBJ1-2; V: TRBV19; size: many; D: TRBD1; CDR3: CASRRQGESMDYTF; DNA: TGTGCCAGTAGAAGGCAGGGGGAGTCTATGGACTACACCTTC
J: TRBJ1-6; V: TRBV11-2; size: -; D: -; CDR3: CASSSLPGSSYNSPLHF; DNA: TGTGCCAGCAGCTCCCTCCCTGGGAGCTCCTATAATTCACCCCTCCACTTT
J: TRBJ1-2; V: TRBV6-1; size: -; D: -; CDR3: CASSEDQGMRGYTF; DNA: TGTGCCAGCAGTGAAGATCAGGGAATGCGGGGCTACACCTTC
J: TRBJ2-3; V: TRBV9; size: -; D: TRBD2; CDR3: CASSPGLAGGGTQYF; DNA: TGTGCCAGCAGCCCGGGACTAGCGGGAGGAGGTACGCAGTATTTT
J: TRBJ2-1; V: TRBV7-9; size: once; D: -; CDR3: CASSPRVAEQFF; DNA: TGTGCCAGCAGCCCTAGAGTTGCTGAGCAGTTCTTC
J: TRBJ2-2; V: TRBV30; size: -; D: -; CDR3: CAWSVGTFNTGELFF; DNA: TGTGCCTGGAGTGTAGGGACTTTTAACACCGGGGAGCTGTTTTTT
J: TRBJ2-7; V: TRBV6-2/TRBV6-3; size: -; D: TRBD1; CDR3: CASSYLGQGYEQYF; DNA: TGTGCCAGCAGTTATTTGGGACAGGGATACGAGCAGTACTTC
J: TRBJ1-1; V: TRBV18; size: -; D: -; CDR3: CASSLLPGYLGDTEAFF; DNA: TGTGCCAGCTCACTGCTTCCAGGGTATTTGGGCGACACTGAAGCTTTCTTT
J: TRBJ1-2; V: TRBV5-1; size: few; D: -; CDR3: CASSYPREGGGYTF; DNA: TGCGCCAGCAGCTACCCGAGGGAGGGCGGTGGCTACACCTTC
J: TRBJ1-6; V: TRBV4-3; size: -; D: -; CDR3: CASSQAAFSYNSPLHF; DNA: TGCGCCAGCAGCCAAGCAGCGTTCTCCTATAATTCACCCCTCCACTTT
J: TRBJ2-1; V: TRBV19; size: -; D: TRBD2; CDR3: CASSPRTSGGKGSYNEQFF; DNA: TGTGCCAGTAGTCCTCGGACTAGCGGGGGGAAAGGCTCCTACAATGAGCAGTTCTTC
J: TRBJ1-5; V: TRBV11-2; size: -; D: TRBD1; CDR3: CASSRDRVQPQHF; DNA: TGTGCCAGCAGCCGGGACAGGGTACAGCCCCAGCATTTT
J: TRBJ1-3; V: TRBV28; size: few; D: TRBD1; CDR3: CASSGTGGKNTIYF; DNA: TGTGCCAGCAGTGGGACAGGTGGTAAGAACACCATATATTTT
J: TRBJ2-7; V: TRBV2; size: -; D: TRBD1; CDR3: CASSDNRGQGQYF; DNA: TGTGCCAGCAGTGACAACAGGGGGCAAGGGCAGTACTTC
J: TRBJ2-3; V: TRBV24-1; size: -; D: TRBD2; CDR3: CATSDPRLAGRTDTQYF; DNA: TGTGCCACCAGTGACCCGAGACTAGCGGGGAGGACAGATACGCAGTATTTT
J: TRBJ2-5; V: TRBV5-4; size: -; D: -; CDR3: CASSLGSGATQETQYF; DNA: TGTGCCAGCAGCTTGGGTAGCGGAGCAACTCAAGAGACCCAGTACTTC
J: TRBJ2-7; V: TRBV2; size: -; D: -; CDR3: CASSEKQGEQYF; DNA: TGTGCCAGCAGTGAGAAACAGGGAGAGCAGTACTTC
J: TRBJ1-4; V: TRBV10-1; size: few; D: TRBD1; CDR3: CASSDRQGATEKLFF; DNA: TGCGCCAGCAGTGACCGACAGGGGGCGACTGAAAAACTGTTTTTT
J: TRBJ1-6; V: TRBV25-1; size: -; D: -; CDR3: CASSESRDSPLHF; DNA: TGTGCCAGCAGTGAATCTCGGGATTCACCCCTCCACTTT
J: TRBJ1-5; V: TRBV19; size: -; D: TRBD1; CDR3: CASSTRTGGAWVGNQPQHF; DNA: TGTGCCAGTAGTACTCGGACAGGGGGCGCCTGGGTAGGCAATCAGCCCCAGCATTTT
J: TRBJ2-5; V: TRBV3-1/TRBV3-2; size: -; D: -; CDR3: CASSRLWRSSETQYF; DNA: TGTGCCAGCAGCAGACTTTGGAGGTCCTCAGAGACCCAGTACTTC
J: TRBJ1-5; V: TRBV28; size: -; D: -; CDR3: CASSRIGQLDQPQHF; DNA: TGTGCCAGCAGTCGTATCGGACAGTTAGATCAGCCCCAGCATTTT
J: TRBJ1-5; V: TRBV27; size: -; D: -; CDR3: CASSLGQGQGRSQPQHF; DNA: TGTGCCAGCAGTTTAGGACAAGGGCAGGGTCGGTCTCAGCCCCAGCATTTT
J: TRBJ2-3; V: TRBV9; size: few; D: TRBD1; CDR3: CASSPRGTGTDTQYF; DNA: TGTGCCAGCAGCCCGCGTGGGACAGGCACAGATACGCAGTATTTT
J: TRBJ2-1; V: TRBV6-2/TRBV6-3; size: -; D: -; CDR3: CASSPTGQTEQFF; DNA: TGTGCCAGCAGTCCGACCGGACAGACTGAGCAGTTCTTC
J: TRBJ2-3; V: TRBV6-2/TRBV6-3; size: -; D: -; CDR3: CASSYNQGTDTQYF; DNA: TGTGCCAGCAGTTACAACCAGGGAACAGATACGCAGTATTTT
J: TRBJ2-7; V: TRBV6-1; size: -; D: TRBD2; CDR3: CASMGGLGEQYF; DNA: TGTGCCAGCATGGGGGGGTTGGGGGAGCAGTACTTC
J: TRBJ1-1; V: TRBV5-1; size: -; D: TRBD1; CDR3: CASSPGQGGTEAFF; DNA: TGCGCCAGCAGCCCGGGACAGGGTGGCACTGAAGCTTTCTTT
J: TRBJ1-5; V: TRBV5-4; size: once; D: -; CDR3: CASSLDPGNQPQHF; DNA: TGTGCCAGCAGCTTGGACCCAGGAAATCAGCCCCAGCATTTT
J: TRBJ1-5; V: TRBV24-1; size: -; D: TRBD1; CDR3: CATSETGTGALNSNQPQHF; DNA: TGTGCCACCAGTGAAACCGGGACAGGGGCACTAAATAGCAATCAGCCCCAGCATTTT
J: TRBJ1-2; V: TRBV5-4; size: -; D: TRBD1; CDR3: CASSAPGQFYGYTF; DNA: TGTGCCAGCAGCGCCCCGGGACAGTTCTATGGCTACACCTTC
J: TRBJ1-2; V: TRBV30; size: -; D: TRBD1; CDR3: CAWKGGRANYGYTF; DNA: TGTGCCTGGAAAGGGGGCAGAGCTAACTATGGCTACACCTTC
J: TRBJ1-2; V: TRBV28; size: -; D: TRBD1; CDR3: CASSLTGDGYTF; DNA: TGTGCCAGCAGTTTGACAGGGGATGGCTACACCTTC
J: TRBJ2-7; V: TRBV7-2; size: few; D: -; CDR3: CASSFSTSSYEQYF; DNA: TGTGCCAGCAGCTTTAGCACCTCCTCCTACGAGCAGTACTTC
J: TRBJ2-1; V: TRBV28; size: -; D: -; CDR3: CPDSAAGKGCNEQFF; DNA: TGTCCCGATTCGGCTGCGGGGAAGGGGTGCAATGAGCAGTTCTTC